One and the same sample provided the 14 T cell receptor beta chains below, sequenced in a study of shared clonotypes between healthy human individuals. Clones were read by immunoSEQ multiplex PCR, and TCRdb kept only the in-frame ones, dropping some. The table shows more than 450,000 clones, with approximately 79% occurring only once. Sequences were obtained from PBMCs. The receptors come from a woman aged 40 to 49 in good health. Some clones in this sample may be carry-over from other donors' samples.

Concerning this clone itself: One end of the junction is discordant with germline, which a read error may explain. This chain links TRBV7-7 with TRBJ2-5; TRBD2 might be the D (5 bases). Germline V gives CDR1 SSHAT, CDR2 FNYEAQ (reference sequence). The CDR3 extends over 13 amino acids. The DNA of the CDR3 is TGTGCTAGCAGCTTAAGAGGGCAAGAGACCCAGTACTTC. Amino acids: CASSLRGQETQYF.

This chain connects TRBV27 to TRBJ2-7, with D perhaps matching TRBD1 (5 bases). Germline V gives CDR1 MNHEY, CDR2 SMNVEV (reference sequence). Trimming pared 3 bases from V and 4 bases from J, leaving 16 bases between. This CDR3 contains 15 residues. CDR3 residues: CASSFPAGNVYEQYF. The DNA of the CDR3 is TGTGCCAGCAGTTTCCCAGCAGGGAATGTTTACGAGCAGTACTTC.

The chain employs TRBV11-1 and TRBJ2-7; perhaps D is TRBD1 or TRBD2 (5 bases each). Germline lookup yields CDR1 SGHAT and CDR2 FQDESV (reference sequence). V was trimmed by 5 bases and J by 2 bases, leaving 16 bases between them. There are 15 residues in the CDR3. The CDR3 reads CASSDRDAGPYEQYF. The CDR3 region has the DNA TGTGCCAGCAGCGACCGGGACGCAGGTCCCTACGAGCAGTACTTC.

This clone was observed a handful of times. CDR3: CASSRGADTQYF. The CDR3 DNA reads as TGTGCCAGCAGCCGGGGGGCAGATACGCAGTATTTT. This chain connects TRBV7-8 to TRBJ2-3; 7 nucleotides line up with TRBD2. This CDR3 is built from 12 residues. V lost 5 bases and J lost 4; bases outside the gene matches: 0. Germline V gene data show CDR1 as SGHVS and CDR2 as FQNEAQ. Drawing the rest from reference TRBV7-8 and TRBJ2-3, the complete variable domain is GAGVSQSPRYKVAKRGQDVALRCDPISGHVSLFWYQQALGQGPEFLTYFQNEAQLDKSGLPSDRFFAERPEGSVSTLKIQRTQQEDSAVYLCASSRGADTQYFGPGTRLTVL.

A note on this clone: The same CDR3 arises from other DNA sequences in this sample as well. The chain couples TRBV7-2 to TRBJ1-1, with D uncertain. This CDR3 region has 13 residues. Trimming took 2 bases from V and 1 from J, leaving 5 bases between them. The germline V gene has CDR1 SGHTA and CDR2 FQGNSA. The CDR3 loop reads CASSLTENTEAFF. CDR3 bases: TGTGCCAGCAGCTTAACAGAGAACACTGAAGCTTTCTTT.

This clone appeared a single time. The V call is TRBV5-4, the J call TRBJ2-1; 7 positions agree with TRBD2. There are 15 residues in the CDR3. Germline V gives CDR1 SGHNT, CDR2 YYREEE (reference sequence). The ends lost 4 bases at V and 3 bases at J; junction bases unmatched: 7. For the CDR3, the DNA is TGTGCCAGCAGCCCGGGACTAAATAGCTACAATGAGCAGTTCTTC. It specifies CASSPGLNSYNEQFF.

With respect to this clone: Germline and junction disagree at one end, which may indicate a read error. CDR3 residues: CAISELGQGGNQPQHF. CDR3 in DNA: TGTGCCATCAGTGAGCTGGGACAGGGAGGCAATCAGCCCCAGCATTTT. The chain employs TRBV6-1 and TRBJ1-5, with 9 bases identical to TRBD1. The CDR3 length is 16 residues. Germline CDR1 and CDR2: MNHNS and SASEGT.

This sequence joins TRBV5-8 and TRBJ2-3; 7 nucleotides agree with TRBD1. Trimming at V came to 2 bases and at J to 2 bases, leaving 8 bases not matched to a gene. The germline gives CDR1 SGHTS, CDR2 YDEGEE. This CDR3 has 16 amino acids. In DNA form, the CDR3 reads TGTGCCAGCAGCTTACACCGACAGGGCTTCACAGATACGCAGTATTTT. This sequence encodes CASSLHRQGFTDTQYF. The complete variable domain, with remaining parts taken from reference TRBV5-8 and TRBJ2-3, reads EAGVTQSPTHLIKTRGQQATLRCSPISGHTSVYWYQQALGLGLQFLLWYDEGEERNRGNFPPRFSGRQFPNYSSELNVNALELEDSALYLCASSLHRQGFTDTQYFGPGTRLTVL.

V usage is TRBV7-8 and J usage is TRBJ2-1; TRBD1 aligns across 8 bases. The CDR3 is 15 residues long. Germline V CDR1 and CDR2: SGHVS, FQNEAQ. Trimming at V came to 4 bases and at J to 0 bases, leaving 2 bases not matched to a gene. The CDR3 nucleotides are TGTGCCAGCAGCTCAGGGGGCGCCTCCTACAATGAGCAGTTCTTC. It codes for CASSSGGASYNEQFF. Based on the CDR3 plus reference TRBV7-8 and TRBJ2-1, the full variable domain is GAGVSQSPRYKVAKRGQDVALRCDPISGHVSLFWYQQALGQGPEFLTYFQNEAQLDKSGLPSDRFFAERPEGSVSTLKIQRTQQEDSAVYLCASSSGGASYNEQFFGPGTRLTVL.

V gene TRBV5-6 combines with J gene TRBJ2-3, with D possibly being TRBD2 (6 bases). The germline V gene has CDR1 SGHDT and CDR2 YYEEEE. Trimming cost V 1 base and J 6 bases, with 15 bases left between them. This CDR3 region has 15 residues. CDR3 in DNA: TGTGCCAGCAGCTTGCAGGCGGGGATTTGGGATACGCAGTATTTT. It translates to CASSLQAGIWDTQYF.

J is TRBJ2-7 and V is TRBV4-3; D may be TRBD1 or TRBD2 (5 bases each). The CDR3 contains 14 residues. V lost 5 bases, J lost 7 bases, and 18 bases lay in between. CDR1 LGHNA and CDR2 YSLEER come from the germline V gene. DNA for the CDR3: TGCGCCAGCAGCTCCTCAGTGGGGGACGGGGAGCAGTACTTC. Translating it yields CASSSSVGDGEQYF.

V is TRBV29-1 and J is TRBJ2-4, with D hard to call. The CDR3 is 17 amino acids. The germline V and J ends were trimmed by 0 bases and 0 bases, with 15 bases remaining between them. Germline-derived CDR1 and CDR2 are SQVTM and ANQGSEA. The CDR3 protein is CSVEDRRSDLAKNIQYF. The CDR3 nucleotides read TGCAGCGTTGAAGATCGGCGGTCAGACCTAGCCAAAAACATTCAGTACTTC.

This clone appeared once. Distinct nucleotide sequences in the sample also encode this CDR3. The rearrangement links TRBV7-8 to TRBJ1-1; D perhaps matches TRBD1 (6 bases). The CDR3 runs 14 residues. Trimming pared 2 bases from V and 1 base from J, leaving 8 bases between. Germline lookup yields CDR1 SGHVS and CDR2 FQNEAQ. Here the CDR3 reads CASSLFRGNTEAFF. The CDR3 region has the DNA TGTGCCAGCAGCTTATTCAGGGGGAACACTGAAGCTTTCTTT.

The V and J genes are TRBV5-1 and TRBJ2-1, with TRBD2 identical over 7 bases. This CDR3 has 16 residues. The germline CDR1 and CDR2 sequences are SGHRS and YFSETQ. Unmatched junction bases numbered 11, after V lost 4 bases and J lost 4 bases. CDR3 bases: TGCGCCAGCAGCATGACGGGACTACTAATTTACAATGAGCAGTTCTTC. Its protein product is CASSMTGLLIYNEQFF.